The sequence of this T cell receptor beta chain was determined in a study of blood T cells in healthy people across ages. Study-level findings and limits: Age advanced and TCR beta diversity per million T cells fell, roughly linearly. It was not known whether donors were CMV positive (a possible confounder of expanded clonotype changes).

This clonotype was counted ten times or more. Its specificity is not known. CDR1 and CDR2 (germline): MDHEN, SYDVKM. V lost 8 bases to trimming and J lost 8 bases; unmatched junction nucleotides: 9. This CDR3 is 14 amino acids long. Extraction of total RNA produced a minimum of 5.5 micrograms from each sample. Combining a sample-barcoded 5' primer with a J-beta primer mix, a second PCR ran for roughly 6 to 12 cycles. One entry per CDR3 protein, called by TCRdb with MiXCR from the 5' RACE reads. Here the sample spans 710,000 or so distinct CDR3 sequences, 20% to 25% being singletons. Sequencing input: blood. The chain combines TRBV28 with TRBJ1-6, with 7 positions matching TRBD1. The receptor was derived from a man between 65 and 85 years old in good health. The CDR3 region has the DNA TGTGCCAGCTCTAACAGGGGTGTCTATTCACCCCTCCACTTT. Protein: CASSNRGVYSPLHF.